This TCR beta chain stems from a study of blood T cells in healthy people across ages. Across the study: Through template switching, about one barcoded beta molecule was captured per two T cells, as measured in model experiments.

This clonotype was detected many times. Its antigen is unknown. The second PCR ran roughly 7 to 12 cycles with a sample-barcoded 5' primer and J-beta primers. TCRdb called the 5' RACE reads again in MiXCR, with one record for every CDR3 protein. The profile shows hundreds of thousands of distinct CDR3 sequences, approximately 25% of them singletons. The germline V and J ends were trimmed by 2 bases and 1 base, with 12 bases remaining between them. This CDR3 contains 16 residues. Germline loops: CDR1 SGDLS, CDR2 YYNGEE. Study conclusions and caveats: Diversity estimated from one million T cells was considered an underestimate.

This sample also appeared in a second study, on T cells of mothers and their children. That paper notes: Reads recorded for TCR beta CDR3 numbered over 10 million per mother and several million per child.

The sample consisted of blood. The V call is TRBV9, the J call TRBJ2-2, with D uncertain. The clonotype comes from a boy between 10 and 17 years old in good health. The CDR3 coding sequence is TGTGCCAGCAGCGTCTCACGGACGAGGAACACCGGGGAGCTGTTTTTT. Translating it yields CASSVSRTRNTGELFF.